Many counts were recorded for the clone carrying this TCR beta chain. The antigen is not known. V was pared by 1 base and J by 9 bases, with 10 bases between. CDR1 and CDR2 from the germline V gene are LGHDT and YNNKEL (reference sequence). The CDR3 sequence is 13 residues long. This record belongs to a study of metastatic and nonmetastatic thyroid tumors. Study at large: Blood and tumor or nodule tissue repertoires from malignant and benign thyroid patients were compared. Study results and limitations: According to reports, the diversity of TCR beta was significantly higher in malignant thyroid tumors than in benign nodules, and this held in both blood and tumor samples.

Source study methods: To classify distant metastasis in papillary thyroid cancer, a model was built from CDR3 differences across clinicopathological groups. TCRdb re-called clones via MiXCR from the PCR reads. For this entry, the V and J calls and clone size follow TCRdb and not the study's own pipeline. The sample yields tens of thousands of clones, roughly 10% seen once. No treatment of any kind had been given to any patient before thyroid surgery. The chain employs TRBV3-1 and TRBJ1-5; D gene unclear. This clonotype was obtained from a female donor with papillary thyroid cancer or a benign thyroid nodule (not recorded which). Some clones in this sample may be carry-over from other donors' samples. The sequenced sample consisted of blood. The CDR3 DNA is TGTGCCAGCAGCCAAGCTGTGGGTAGGCCCCAGCATTTT. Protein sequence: CASSQAVGRPQHF.